The entry below describes one T cell receptor (beta chain). Its antigen is currently not known. No much larger clone exists at a distance of one base, and base qualities are not known. The CDR3 regions of human TCRbeta chains were analyzed by immunosequencing. As for the original processing: Repertoire TCRs were matched against a reference library of SARS-CoV-2-specific TCRs generated with the MIRA antigen-specificity platform. Breadth was defined as the fraction of unique TCRs that were SARS-CoV-2-associated. Depth was defined as the fraction of total T cells that were SARS-CoV-2-associated. Using the MIRA data, every spike-specific TCR was mapped to the spike region that the TCR reacted to and assigned to either a CD4 or a CD8 class. Log10-transformed breadth and depth values were compared by one-way ANOVA with Sidak's multiple comparisons tests. TCRdb took over this immuneACCESS table, retaining in-frame rearrangements with V and J assigned. Such tables are incomplete; in checked studies, under half of the missing clones stem from an unresolved V gene, and the remainder is unexplained. V, J and clone size are taken as reported in that table, and D and trimming were inferred from the DNA itself. This sample comprises 140,000 to 150,000 clones, 86% of them detected only once. Of the sample, about 4.8% is held by the ten largest clones.

In light of the paper, this sample's time point label describes: about 28 days (+/-7) after the second vaccine dose. Because spike-specific TCR depth and breadth did not differ between the two schedules, AZD1222 recipients who got a second dose at roughly 4 weeks were pooled with those who got a second dose at roughly 12 weeks. The vaccinee samples were drawn from two UK trials, COV001 and COV002, one of which was a single-blind randomized controlled phase 2/3 trial testing AZD1222 (ChAdOx1 nCoV-19) in healthy adults. For TCRbeta chain sequencing, PBMC samples from trial participants were taken at day 0 and at day 28 after the second dose. The data derive from a study of T cell responses to AZD1222 COVID-19 vaccine (dated by TCRdb to the early 2020s). For the wider study: A total of 233 trial participants underwent TCR sequencing, of whom some 200 had received two doses of AZD1222 and about 25 had received two doses of the MenACWY control vaccine. Trial participants were enrolled by age into subgroups of 18-55, 56-69 and 70-plus years, and roughly 150, 30 and 60 TCR-sequenced participants, respectively, were included in these subgroups. Broad study findings and their caveats: Spike-specific TCR breadth and depth rose significantly after two AZD1222 doses compared with day 0 and with MenACWY recipients. The vaccine-associated CD4 TCRs covered the entire spike protein, and the dominant responses fell in regions 160-218 and 743-854. Because no day 14 peak-response samples were available, repertoires were characterized only after the peak T cell response. Conclusions about previously exposed vaccinees are limited, since just a handful of AZD1222 recipients were seropositive for SARS-CoV-2 at baseline. Participants were mostly white British, with more females than males. The authors suggested clonal diversity may have been underestimated. Reportedly, almost half of the unique spike-specific TCRs recognized epitopes lying outside the regions that are mutated in the B.1.351 and B.1.1.7 variants. The 56-69-year group was small, and its depth increase did not reach significance, likely because of low power.

CDR1 is given as SGHAT and CDR2 as FQDESV, both from the germline V gene (reference sequence). The CDR3, cysteine through phenylalanine, is 14 amino acids long. Of the read, only the CDR3 DNA is kept; its 42 bases are in frame from base 1. V loses 3 bases, J loses 4 bases, and the germline ends lie 12 bases apart. This TCR came from an adult who received the AZD1222 COVID-19 vaccine. This sequence uses TRBV11-1 and TRBJ2-5; tentative D gene TRBD1, with 5 bases matching. Sequenced material: peripheral blood, taken 28 days after the second AZD1222 dose. CDR3 sequence: CASSFTGVGETQYF. In nucleotides, the sequence is TGTGCCAGCAGCTTTACAGGAGTGGGAGAGACCCAGTACTTC. Beyond the CDR3, the reference TRBV11-1 and TRBJ2-5 genes provide the residues; the full variable domain reads: EAEVAQSPRYKITEKSQAVAFWCDPISGHATLYWYRQILGQGPELLVQFQDESVVDDSQLPKDRFSAERLKGVDSTLKIQPAELGDSAMYLCASSFTGVGETQYFGPGTRLLVL.